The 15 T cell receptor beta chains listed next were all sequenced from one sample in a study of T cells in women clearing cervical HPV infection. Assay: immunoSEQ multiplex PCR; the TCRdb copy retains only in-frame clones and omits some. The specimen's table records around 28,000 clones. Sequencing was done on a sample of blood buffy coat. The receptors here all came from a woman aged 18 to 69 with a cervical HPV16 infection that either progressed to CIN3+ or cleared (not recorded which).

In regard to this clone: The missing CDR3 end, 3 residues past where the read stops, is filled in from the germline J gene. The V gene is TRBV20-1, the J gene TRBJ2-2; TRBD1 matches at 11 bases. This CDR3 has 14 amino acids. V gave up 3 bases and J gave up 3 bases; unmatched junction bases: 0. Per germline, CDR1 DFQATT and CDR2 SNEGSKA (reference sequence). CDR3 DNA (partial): TGCAGTGCTAGGGGACAGGGGGACACCGGGGAG. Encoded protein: CSARGQGDTGE. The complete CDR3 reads CSARGQGDTGELFF.

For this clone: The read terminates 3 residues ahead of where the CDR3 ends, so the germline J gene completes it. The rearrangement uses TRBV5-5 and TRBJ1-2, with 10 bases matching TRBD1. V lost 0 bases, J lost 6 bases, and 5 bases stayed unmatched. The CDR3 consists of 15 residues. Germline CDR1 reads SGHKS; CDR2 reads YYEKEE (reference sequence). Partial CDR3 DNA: TGTGCCAGCAGCTTGGGGACCGGGACAGGGGATGGC. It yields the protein CASSLGTGTGDG. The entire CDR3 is CASSLGTGTGDGYTF.

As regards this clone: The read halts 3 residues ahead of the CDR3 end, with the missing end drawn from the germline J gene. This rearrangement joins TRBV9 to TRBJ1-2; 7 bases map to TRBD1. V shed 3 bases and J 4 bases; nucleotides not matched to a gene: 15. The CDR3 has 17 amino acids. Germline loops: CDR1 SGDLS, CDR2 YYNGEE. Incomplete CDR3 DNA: TGTGCCAGCAGCGACCCAACGACAGGGAAGGGCCTCTATGGC. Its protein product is CASSDPTTGKGLYG. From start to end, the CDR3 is CASSDPTTGKGLYGYTF.

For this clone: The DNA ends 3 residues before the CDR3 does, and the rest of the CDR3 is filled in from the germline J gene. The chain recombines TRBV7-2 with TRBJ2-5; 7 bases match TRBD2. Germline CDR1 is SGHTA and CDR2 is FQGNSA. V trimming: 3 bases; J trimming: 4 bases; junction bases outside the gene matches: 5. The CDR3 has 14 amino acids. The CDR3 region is CASSFLTSPETQYF. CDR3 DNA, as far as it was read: TGTGCCAGCAGCTTCTTGACTAGCCCAGAGACC.

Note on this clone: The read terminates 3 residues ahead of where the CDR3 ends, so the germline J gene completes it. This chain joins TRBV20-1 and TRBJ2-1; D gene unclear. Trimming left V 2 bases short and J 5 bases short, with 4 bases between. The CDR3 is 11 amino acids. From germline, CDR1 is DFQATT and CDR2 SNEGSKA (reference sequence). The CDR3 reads CSARPNNEQFF. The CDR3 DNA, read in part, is TGCAGTGCTAGACCTAACAATGAG.

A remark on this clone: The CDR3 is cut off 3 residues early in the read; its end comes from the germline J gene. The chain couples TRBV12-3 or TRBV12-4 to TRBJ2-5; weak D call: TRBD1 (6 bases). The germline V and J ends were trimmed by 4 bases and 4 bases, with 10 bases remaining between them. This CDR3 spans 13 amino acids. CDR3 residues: CASSYYRVETQYF. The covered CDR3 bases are TGTGCCAGCAGTTACTACAGGGTAGAGACC.

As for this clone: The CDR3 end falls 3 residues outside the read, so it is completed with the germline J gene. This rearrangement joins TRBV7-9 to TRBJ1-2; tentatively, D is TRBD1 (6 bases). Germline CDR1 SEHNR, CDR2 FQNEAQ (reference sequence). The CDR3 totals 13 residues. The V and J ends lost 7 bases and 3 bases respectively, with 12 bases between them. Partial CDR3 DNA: TGTGCCAGCACACTGGGGGCCGACTATGGC. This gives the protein CASTLGADYG. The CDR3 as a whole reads CASTLGADYGYTF. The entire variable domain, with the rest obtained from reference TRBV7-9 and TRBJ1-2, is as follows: DTGVSQNPRHKITKRGQNVTFRCDPISEHNRLYWYRQTLGQGPEFLTYFQNEAQLEKSRLLSDRFSAERPKGSFSTLEIQRTEQGDSAMYLCASTLGADYGYTFGSGTRLTVV.

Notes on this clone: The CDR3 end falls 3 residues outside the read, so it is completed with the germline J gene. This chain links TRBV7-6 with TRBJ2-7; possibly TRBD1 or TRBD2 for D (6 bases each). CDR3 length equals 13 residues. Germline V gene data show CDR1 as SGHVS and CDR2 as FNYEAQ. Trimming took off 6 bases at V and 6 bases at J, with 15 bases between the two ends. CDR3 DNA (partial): TGTGCCAGCAGAGGGGGAGGTTTGAGCGAG. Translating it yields CASRGGGLSE. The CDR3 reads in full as CASRGGGLSEQYF.

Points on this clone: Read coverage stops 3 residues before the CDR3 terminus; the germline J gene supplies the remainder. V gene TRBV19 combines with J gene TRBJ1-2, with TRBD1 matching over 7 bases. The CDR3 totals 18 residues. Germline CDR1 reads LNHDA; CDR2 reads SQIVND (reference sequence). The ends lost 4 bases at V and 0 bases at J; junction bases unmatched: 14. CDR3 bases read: TGTGCCAGTAGTACCTTAAATGACAGGGCCCGAACTAACTATGGC. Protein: CASSTLNDRARTNYG. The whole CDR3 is CASSTLNDRARTNYGYTF. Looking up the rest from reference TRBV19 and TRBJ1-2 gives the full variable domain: DGGITQSPKYLFRKEGQNVTLSCEQNLNHDAMYWYRQDPGQGLRLIYYSQIVNDFQKGDIAEGYSVSREKKESFPLTVTSAQKNPTAFYLCASSTLNDRARTNYGYTFGSGTRLTVV.

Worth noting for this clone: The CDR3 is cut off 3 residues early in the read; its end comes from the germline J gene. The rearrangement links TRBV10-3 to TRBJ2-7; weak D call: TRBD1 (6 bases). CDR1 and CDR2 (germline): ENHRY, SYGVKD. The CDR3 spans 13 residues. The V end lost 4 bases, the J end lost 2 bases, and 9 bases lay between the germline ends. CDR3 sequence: CAISVDSTYEQYF. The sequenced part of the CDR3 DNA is TGTGCCATCAGTGTGGACAGCACCTACGAG.

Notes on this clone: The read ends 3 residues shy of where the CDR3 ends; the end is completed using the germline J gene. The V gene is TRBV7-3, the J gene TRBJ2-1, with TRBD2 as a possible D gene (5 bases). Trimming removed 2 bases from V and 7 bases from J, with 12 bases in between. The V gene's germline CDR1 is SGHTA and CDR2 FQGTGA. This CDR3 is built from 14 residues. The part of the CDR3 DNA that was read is TGTGCCAGCAGCTTAGGAACCACGGGGAATGAG. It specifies CASSLGTTGNE. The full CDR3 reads CASSLGTTGNEQFF.

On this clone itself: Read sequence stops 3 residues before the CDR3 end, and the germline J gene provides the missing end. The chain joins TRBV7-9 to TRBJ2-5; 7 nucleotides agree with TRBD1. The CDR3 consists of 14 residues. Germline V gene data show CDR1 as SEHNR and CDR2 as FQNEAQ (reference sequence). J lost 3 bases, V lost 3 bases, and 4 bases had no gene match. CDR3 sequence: CASSFGDREETQYF. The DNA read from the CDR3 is TGTGCCAGCAGCTTCGGAGACAGGGAAGAGACC.

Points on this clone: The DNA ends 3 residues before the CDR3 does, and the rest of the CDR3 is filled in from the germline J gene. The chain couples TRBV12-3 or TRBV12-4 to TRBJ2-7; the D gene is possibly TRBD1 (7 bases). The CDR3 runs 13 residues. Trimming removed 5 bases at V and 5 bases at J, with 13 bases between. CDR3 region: CASSRGTVDEQYF. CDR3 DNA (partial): TGTGCCAGCAGTCGCGGGACAGTCGACGAG.

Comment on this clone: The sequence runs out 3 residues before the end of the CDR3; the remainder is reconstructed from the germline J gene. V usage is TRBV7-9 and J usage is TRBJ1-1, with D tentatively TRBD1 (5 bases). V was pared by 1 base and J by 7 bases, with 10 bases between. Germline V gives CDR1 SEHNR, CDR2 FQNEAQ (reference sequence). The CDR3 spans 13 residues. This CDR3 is CASSLDGGGEAFF. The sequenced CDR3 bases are TGTGCCAGCAGCTTAGACGGGGGAGGTGAA. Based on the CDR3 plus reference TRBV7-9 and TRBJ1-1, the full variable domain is DTGVSQNPRHKITKRGQNVTFRCDPISEHNRLYWYRQTLGQGPEFLTYFQNEAQLEKSRLLSDRFSAERPKGSFSTLEIQRTEQGDSAMYLCASSLDGGGEAFFGQGTRLTVV.

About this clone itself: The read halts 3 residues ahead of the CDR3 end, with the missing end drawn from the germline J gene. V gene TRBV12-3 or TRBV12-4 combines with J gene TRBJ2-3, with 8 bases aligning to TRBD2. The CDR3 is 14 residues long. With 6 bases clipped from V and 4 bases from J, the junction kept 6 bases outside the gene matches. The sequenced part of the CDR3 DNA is TGTGCCAGCAGGACGGGGGGGGGCCCAGATACG. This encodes CASRTGGGPDT. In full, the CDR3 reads CASRTGGGPDTQYF.